This TCR beta chain originates from a study of cytomegalovirus exposure and HLA in healthy donors. Regarding the study as a whole: Highly shared sequence variants in one cluster were likely a sequencing artifact.

V was clipped by 0 bases and J by 1 base, with 7 bases between them. This CDR3 is built from 15 residues. CDR1 MNHNY and CDR2 SVGAGI come from the germline V gene (reference sequence). Nominal health characterized the donors when sampled, though unrecorded immune exposures were likely. Researchers ran the PCR with 60 Vbeta and 13 Jbeta primers. Measured with immunoSEQ multiplex PCR; TCRdb has only the in-frame clones, and not every one. The sample contains about 190,000 clones, about 87% of which appear only once. Remarks on this clone: Its antigen remains unidentified.

What was sequenced was PBMCs. The sequence was obtained from a woman aged 18-35 years in good health and CMV-seronegative. The chain joins TRBV6-6 to TRBJ1-5; no clear D. The CDR3 sequence: CASSYSPESNQPQHF. Written as DNA, the CDR3 is TGTGCCAGCAGTTACTCCCCGGAGAGCAATCAGCCCCAGCATTTT.